Each of the 14 T cell receptor beta chains below was sequenced from the same sample in a study of T-cell memory formation after mild COVID-19. TCRdb independently ran MiXCR on the 5' RACE reads; one entry per CDR3 protein. The sample lists 92,000 or so distinct CDR3 sequences, roughly an eighth seen once, with about 27% in the top ten. Sequenced material: PBMCs or a T cell subset sorted from them (not recorded which). These receptors came from an adult woman who had mild COVID-19 (a few samples of this study predate the infection). Cell type and time point are not known.

This clonotype showed up many times. The rearrangement uses TRBV4-3 and TRBJ2-2; weak D call: TRBD2 (9 bases). The CDR3 has 16 residues. Trimming left V 0 bases short and J 7 bases short, with 15 bases between. CDR1 is LGHNA, CDR2 YSLEER, per germline. CDR3 coding DNA: TGCGCCAGCAGCCAAGATTCTAGCGGGACAGGCGGGGAGCTGTTTTTT. Its translation is CASSQDSSGTGGELFF.

The chain combines TRBV12-3 or TRBV12-4 with TRBJ2-1; no definite D call. The CDR3 is 13 residues long. V lost 6 bases and J lost 8, with 14 bases in between. CDR3 coding DNA: TGTGCCAGCAGCCCACCCCTGGACGATGAGCAGTTCTTC. The encoded protein is CASSPPLDDEQFF.

V and J are TRBV7-3 and TRBJ2-1, with 7 bases matching TRBD1. From germline, CDR1 is SGHTA and CDR2 FQGTGA. The length of the CDR3 is 14 residues. V was pared by 5 bases and J by 4 bases, with 5 bases of the junction left unmatched. CDR3 residues: CASSPQDRYNEQFF. The CDR3 coding sequence is TGTGCCAGCAGCCCCCAGGACAGGTACAATGAGCAGTTCTTC.

The rearrangement uses TRBV5-1 and TRBJ2-2; no definite D call. V lost 2 bases and J lost 1, with 6 bases in between. The germline V gene encodes CDR1 SGHRS and CDR2 YFSETQ. CDR3 length: 14 amino acids. CDR3 nucleotides: TGCGCCAGCAGCTTTAGACAGAACACCGGGGAGCTGTTTTTT. Translated, it gives CASSFRQNTGELFF.

The V gene is TRBV6-2 or TRBV6-3, the J gene TRBJ1-2, with 11 bases matching TRBD1. CDR3 size: 15 residues. CDR1 MNHEY and CDR2 SVGEGT come from the germline V gene. The V gene end was trimmed by 6 bases and the J gene end by 2 bases; junction bases not matched to a gene: 5. The CDR3 loop reads CASSHRTGGNYGYTF. CDR3 DNA sequence: TGTGCCAGCAGCCATCGGACAGGGGGCAACTATGGCTACACCTTC.

This clonotype was seen many times. V is TRBV5-1 and J is TRBJ2-1; no clear D. V gave up 4 bases and J gave up 7 bases, with 15 bases separating them. Germline lookup yields CDR1 SGHRS and CDR2 YFSETQ. CDR3 length: 14 amino acids. CDR3 loop: CASSLSSGRNEQFF. The CDR3 nucleotides read TGCGCCAGCAGCCTTTCCTCCGGGCGGAATGAGCAGTTCTTC.

This clonotype has only a few counts. The chain links TRBV15 to TRBJ2-5, with D tentatively TRBD2 (5 bases). V lost 4 bases and J lost 6, with 12 bases in between. CDR1 and CDR2 from the germline V gene are LNHNV and YYDKDF (reference sequence). The CDR3 covers 13 residues. The CDR3 coding sequence is TGTGCCACCAGCATTTTTCCGGGGAAGACCCAGTACTTC. This codes for CATSIFPGKTQYF. The variable domain in full, with the rest retrieved from reference TRBV15 and TRBJ2-5, is DAMVIQNPRYQVTQFGKPVTLSCSQTLNHNVMYWYQQKSSQAPKLLFHYYDKDFNNEADTPDNFQSRRPNTSFCFLDIRSPGLGDTAMYLCATSIFPGKTQYFGPGTRLLVL.

The gene calls are TRBV12-3 or TRBV12-4 and TRBJ2-7; 8 positions match TRBD1. V trimming: 6 bases; J trimming: 7 bases; junction bases outside the gene matches: 5. The CDR3 runs to 12 residues. The CDR3 DNA reads as TGTGCCAGCAGCCCAGGGGGCATTGAGCAGTACTTC. Its protein product is CASSPGGIEQYF.

This clonotype was recorded a few times. The chain's CDR3 is CASSGSGRINTGELFF. The CDR3 DNA follows: TGTGCCAGCAGTGGATCGGGCAGGATTAACACCGGGGAGCTGTTTTTT. This sequence joins TRBV6-1 and TRBJ2-2, with D unresolved. CDR1 is MNHNS, CDR2 SASEGT, per germline. CDR3 length: 16 residues. Between the trimmed V and J ends, which lost 4 bases and 2 bases, there was a span of 14 bases.

The chain joins TRBV5-1 to TRBJ2-7; 7 positions agree with TRBD2. The V gene's germline CDR1 is SGHRS and CDR2 YFSETQ. V lost 0 bases to trimming and J lost 3 bases; unmatched junction nucleotides: 6. The CDR3 is 15 residues long. This CDR3 is CASSLATSPGYEQYF. As DNA, the CDR3 is TGCGCCAGCAGCTTGGCGACTAGCCCGGGCTACGAGCAGTACTTC.

This clonotype showed up just a few times. The rearrangement uses TRBV13 and TRBJ1-6; D might be TRBD1 (6 bases). The CDR3 extends over 18 amino acids. CDR1 and CDR2 from the germline V gene are PRHDT and FYEKMQ (reference sequence). V lost 2 bases to trimming and J lost 2 bases, with 16 bases between them. The CDR3 coding sequence is TGTGCCAGCAGCTTATCCCTACAGGGACCTACCTATAATTCACCCCTCCACTTT. Amino acid sequence: CASSLSLQGPTYNSPLHF.

The V call is TRBV9, the J call TRBJ2-2; 12 bases align to TRBD2. J was trimmed by 6 bases and V by 1 base; bases with no gene match: 7. There are 17 residues in the CDR3. The germline V gene has CDR1 SGDLS and CDR2 YYNGEE. The CDR3 sequence: CASSVPTSGRGAGELFF. The CDR3 DNA is TGTGCCAGCAGCGTACCGACTAGCGGGAGAGGGGCCGGGGAGCTGTTTTTT.

CDR3 sequence: CATSRDSLIAGNIQYF. The DNA of the CDR3 is TGTGCCACCAGCAGGGATAGTCTGATAGCCGGAAACATTCAGTACTTC. The chain carries TRBV15 and TRBJ2-4; no clear D. Trimming left V 3 bases short and J 6 bases short, with 18 bases between. From germline, CDR1 is LNHNV and CDR2 YYDKDF (reference sequence). This CDR3 has 16 residues. Looking up the rest from reference TRBV15 and TRBJ2-4 gives the full variable domain: DAMVIQNPRYQVTQFGKPVTLSCSQTLNHNVMYWYQQKSSQAPKLLFHYYDKDFNNEADTPDNFQSRRPNTSFCFLDIRSPGLGDTAMYLCATSRDSLIAGNIQYFGAGTRLSVL.

In DNA form, the CDR3 reads TGCAGTGCTAGAGATCCCATCGACTTATTCCTGGGAGCTTTCTTT. Protein: CSARDPIDLFLGAFF. The gene calls are TRBV20-1 and TRBJ1-1, with D hard to call. Trimming pared 0 bases from V and 10 bases from J, leaving 21 bases between. The CDR3 has 15 amino acids. CDR1 and CDR2 (germline): DFQATT, SNEGSKA (reference sequence).